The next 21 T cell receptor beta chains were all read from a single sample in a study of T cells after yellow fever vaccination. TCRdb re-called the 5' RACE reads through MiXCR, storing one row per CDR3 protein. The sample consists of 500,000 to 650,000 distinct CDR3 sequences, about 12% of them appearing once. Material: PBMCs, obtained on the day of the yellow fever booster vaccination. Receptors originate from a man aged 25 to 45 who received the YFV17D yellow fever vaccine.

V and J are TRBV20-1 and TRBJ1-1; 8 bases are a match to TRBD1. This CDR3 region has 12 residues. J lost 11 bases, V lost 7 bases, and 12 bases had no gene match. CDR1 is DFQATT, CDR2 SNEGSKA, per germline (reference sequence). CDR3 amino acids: CSGTGQAPQAFF. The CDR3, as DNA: TGCAGTGGAACGGGACAGGCTCCCCAGGCTTTCTTT.

The CDR3 sequence: CASSDSTSGCSDEQYF. In DNA form, the CDR3 reads TGTGCCAGCAGTGACTCGACTAGCGGATGTTCCGACGAGCAGTACTTC. The J gene is TRBJ2-7, the V gene TRBV6-4; 9 bases map to TRBD2. CDR3 length: 16 amino acids. V lost 0 bases, J lost 5 bases, and 8 bases stayed unmatched. Germline CDR1 is MRHNA and CDR2 is SNTAGT.

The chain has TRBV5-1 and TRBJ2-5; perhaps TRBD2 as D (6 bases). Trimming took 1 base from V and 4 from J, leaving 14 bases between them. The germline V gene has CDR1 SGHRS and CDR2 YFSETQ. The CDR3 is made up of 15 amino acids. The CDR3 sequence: CASSLMDPGGETQYF. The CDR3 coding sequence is TGCGCCAGCAGCTTGATGGACCCCGGGGGAGAGACCCAGTACTTC.

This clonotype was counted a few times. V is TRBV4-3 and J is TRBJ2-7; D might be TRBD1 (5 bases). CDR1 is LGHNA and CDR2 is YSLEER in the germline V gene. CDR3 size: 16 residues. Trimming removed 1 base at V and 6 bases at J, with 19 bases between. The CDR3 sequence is CASSQASTAGRGEQYF. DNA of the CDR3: TGCGCCAGCAGCCAAGCCTCGACAGCCGGACGTGGCGAGCAGTACTTC.

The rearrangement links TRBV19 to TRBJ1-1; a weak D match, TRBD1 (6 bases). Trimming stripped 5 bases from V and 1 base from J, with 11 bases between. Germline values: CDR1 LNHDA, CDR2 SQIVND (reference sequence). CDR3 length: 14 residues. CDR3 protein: CASSFTGRNTEAFF. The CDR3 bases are TGTGCCAGTAGTTTTACAGGGAGGAACACTGAAGCTTTCTTT. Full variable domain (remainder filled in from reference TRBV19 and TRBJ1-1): DGGITQSPKYLFRKEGQNVTLSCEQNLNHDAMYWYRQDPGQGLRLIYYSQIVNDFQKGDIAEGYSVSREKKESFPLTVTSAQKNPTAFYLCASSFTGRNTEAFFGQGTRLTVV.

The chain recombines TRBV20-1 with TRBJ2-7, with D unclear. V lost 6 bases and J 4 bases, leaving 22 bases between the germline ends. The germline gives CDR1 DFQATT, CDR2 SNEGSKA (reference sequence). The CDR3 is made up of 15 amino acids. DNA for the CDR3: TGCAGTGCCCCAACCTCTTCAGTCTTCGGTTACGAGCAGTACTTC. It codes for CSAPTSSVFGYEQYF.

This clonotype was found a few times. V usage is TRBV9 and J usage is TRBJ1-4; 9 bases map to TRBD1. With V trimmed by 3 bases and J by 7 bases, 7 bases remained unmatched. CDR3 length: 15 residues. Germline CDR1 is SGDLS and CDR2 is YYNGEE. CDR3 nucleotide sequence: TGTGCCAGCAGCGCAGGGGACAGGGCCGGTGAAAAACTGTTTTTT. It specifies CASSAGDRAGEKLFF.

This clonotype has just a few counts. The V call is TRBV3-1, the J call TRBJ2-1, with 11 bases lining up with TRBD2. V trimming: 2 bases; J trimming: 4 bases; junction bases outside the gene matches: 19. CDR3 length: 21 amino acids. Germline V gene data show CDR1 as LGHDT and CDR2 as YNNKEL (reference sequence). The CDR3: CASSQQLAGGPNEWPYNEQFF. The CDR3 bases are TGTGCCAGCAGCCAACAGTTAGCGGGAGGGCCTAACGAATGGCCTTACAATGAGCAGTTCTTC.

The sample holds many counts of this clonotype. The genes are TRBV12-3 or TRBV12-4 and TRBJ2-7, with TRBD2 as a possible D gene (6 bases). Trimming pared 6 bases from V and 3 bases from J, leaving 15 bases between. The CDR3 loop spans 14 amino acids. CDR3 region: CASSGAGQFYEQYF. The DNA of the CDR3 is TGTGCCAGCAGCGGGGCGGGGCAGTTCTACGAGCAGTACTTC.

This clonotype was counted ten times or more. In nucleotides, the CDR3 is TGTGCCAGCAGCCCACGGACAGAATCCTACGAGCAGTACTTC. Residues: CASSPRTESYEQYF. The chain joins TRBV7-9 to TRBJ2-7, with D maybe TRBD1 (6 bases). Deletions cut 5 bases from V and 1 base from J, with 12 bases between. The CDR3 runs to 14 residues. The germline V gene encodes CDR1 SEHNR and CDR2 FQNEAQ (reference sequence).

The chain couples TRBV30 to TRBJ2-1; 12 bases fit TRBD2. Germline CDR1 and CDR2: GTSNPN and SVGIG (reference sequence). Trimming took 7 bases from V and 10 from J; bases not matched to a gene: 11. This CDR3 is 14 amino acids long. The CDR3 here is CASALAGGPGEQFF. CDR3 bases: TGTGCCTCCGCTCTAGCGGGAGGGCCTGGGGAGCAGTTCTTC.

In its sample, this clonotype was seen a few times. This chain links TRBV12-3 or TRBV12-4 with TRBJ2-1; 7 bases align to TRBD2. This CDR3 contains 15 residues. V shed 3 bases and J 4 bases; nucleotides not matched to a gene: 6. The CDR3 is CASSFPGGRYNEQFF. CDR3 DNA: TGTGCCAGCAGTTTCCCGGGGGGACGTTACAATGAGCAGTTCTTC.

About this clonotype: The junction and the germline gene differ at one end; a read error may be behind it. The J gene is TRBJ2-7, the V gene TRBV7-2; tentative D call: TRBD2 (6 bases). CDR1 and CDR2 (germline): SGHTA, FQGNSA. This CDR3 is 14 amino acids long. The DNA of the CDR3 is TGTGCCAGCAGCCTCTCGCGGGACTCCTCCGAGCAGTACTTC. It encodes CASSLSRDSSEQYF.

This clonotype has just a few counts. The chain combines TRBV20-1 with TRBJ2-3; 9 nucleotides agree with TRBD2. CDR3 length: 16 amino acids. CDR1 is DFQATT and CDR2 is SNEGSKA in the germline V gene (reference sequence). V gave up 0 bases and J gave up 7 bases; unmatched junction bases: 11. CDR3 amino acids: CSARDRGLAFSNTQYF. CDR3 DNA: TGCAGTGCTAGAGATCGGGGACTAGCCTTTTCAAATACGCAGTATTTT.

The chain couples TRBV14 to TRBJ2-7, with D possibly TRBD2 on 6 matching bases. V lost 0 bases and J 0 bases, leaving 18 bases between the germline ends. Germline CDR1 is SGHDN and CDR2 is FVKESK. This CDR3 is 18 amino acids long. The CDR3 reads CASSQDRRDARYSYEQYF. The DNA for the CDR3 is TGTGCCAGCAGCCAAGATAGGCGGGATGCGCGTTACTCCTACGAGCAGTACTTC. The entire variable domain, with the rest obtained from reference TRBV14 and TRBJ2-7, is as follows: EAGVTQFPSHSVIEKGQTVTLRCDPISGHDNLYWYRRVMGKEIKFLLHFVKESKQDESGMPNNRFLAERTGGTYSTLKVQPAELEDSGVYFCASSQDRRDARYSYEQYFGPGTRLTVT.

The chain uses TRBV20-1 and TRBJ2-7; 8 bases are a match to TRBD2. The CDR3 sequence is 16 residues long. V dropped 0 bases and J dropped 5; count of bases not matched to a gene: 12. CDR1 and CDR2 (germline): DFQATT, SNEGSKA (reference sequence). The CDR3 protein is CSARDTGAGDINEQYF. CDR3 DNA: TGCAGTGCTAGAGATACGGGAGCGGGAGATATCAACGAGCAGTACTTC.

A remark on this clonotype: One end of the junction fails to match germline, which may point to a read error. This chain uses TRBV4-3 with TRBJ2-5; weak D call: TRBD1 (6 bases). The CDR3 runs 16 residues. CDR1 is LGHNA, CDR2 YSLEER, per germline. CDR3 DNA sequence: TGCGCCAGCAGCCAGGCGACAGGAGCCTACCAGGAGACCCAGTACTTC. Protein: CASSQATGAYQETQYF.

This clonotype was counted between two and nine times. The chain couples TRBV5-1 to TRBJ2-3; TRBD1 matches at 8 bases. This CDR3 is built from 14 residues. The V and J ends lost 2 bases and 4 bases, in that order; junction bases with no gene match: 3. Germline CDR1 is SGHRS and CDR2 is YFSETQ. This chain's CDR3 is CASSFTGGPDTQYF. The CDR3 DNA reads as TGCGCCAGCAGCTTCACAGGGGGGCCAGATACGCAGTATTTT.

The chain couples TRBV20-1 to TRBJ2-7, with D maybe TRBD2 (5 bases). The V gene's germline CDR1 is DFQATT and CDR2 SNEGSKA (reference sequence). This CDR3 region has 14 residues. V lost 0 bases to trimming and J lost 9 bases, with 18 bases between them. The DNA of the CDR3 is TGCAGTGCTAGAGATTATTTGAGCGGCGTGCGGCAGTACTTC. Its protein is CSARDYLSGVRQYF.

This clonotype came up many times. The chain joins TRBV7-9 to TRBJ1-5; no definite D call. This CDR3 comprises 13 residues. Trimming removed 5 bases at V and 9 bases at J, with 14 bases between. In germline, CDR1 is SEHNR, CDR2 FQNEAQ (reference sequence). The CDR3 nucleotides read TGTGCCAGCAGCCGGGATCAGGAGGGGCCCCAGCATTTT. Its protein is CASSRDQEGPQHF.

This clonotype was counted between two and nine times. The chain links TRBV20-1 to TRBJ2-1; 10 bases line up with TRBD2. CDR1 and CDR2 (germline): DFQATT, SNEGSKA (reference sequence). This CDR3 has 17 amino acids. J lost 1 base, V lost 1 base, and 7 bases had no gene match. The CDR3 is CSARVASGRISYNEQFF. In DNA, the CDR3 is TGCAGTGCTAGAGTCGCTAGCGGGAGAATTTCCTACAATGAGCAGTTCTTC.